Listed here are 21 T cell receptor beta chains from one sample, sequenced in a study of T cell responses to AZD1222 COVID-19 vaccine. Measured with immunoSEQ multiplex PCR; TCRdb has only the in-frame clones, and not every one. This sample has about 130,000 clones, with about 89% found just once. The sample consisted of peripheral blood, taken on day 0 of AZD1222 vaccination. Receptors originate from an adult in good health.

The chain employs TRBV10-3 and TRBJ1-5, with TRBD1 matching over 8 bases. The junction had 7 bases not matched to a gene; V was cut back by 6 bases and J by 6 bases. CDR3 length: 14 amino acids. The V gene's germline CDR1 is ENHRY and CDR2 SYGVKD. CDR3 sequence: CAISDRGYGQPQHF. CDR3 bases: TGTGCCATCAGCGACAGGGGCTACGGTCAGCCCCAGCATTTT.

The chain combines TRBV6-2 or TRBV6-3 with TRBJ2-7, with 10 bases aligning to TRBD2. Per germline, CDR1 MNHEY and CDR2 SVGEGT. The CDR3 runs 14 residues. V was pared by 4 bases and J by 3 bases, with 3 bases of the junction left unmatched. CDR3: CASSSGTSDYEQYF. CDR3 bases: TGTGCCAGCAGTTCCGGGACTAGCGACTACGAGCAGTACTTC.

The chain uses TRBV12-3 or TRBV12-4 and TRBJ1-1; no definite D call. Trimming pared 3 bases from V and 5 bases from J, leaving 10 bases between. The CDR3 sequence is 13 residues long. Here the CDR3 reads CASSFPGGTEAFF. The CDR3 nucleotides read TGTGCCAGCAGTTTTCCCGGTGGAACTGAAGCTTTCTTT.

This clone has just a few counts. The V call is TRBV3-1 (or the pseudogene TRBV3-2), the J call TRBJ1-3, with D uncertain. The CDR3 contains 15 residues. The V end lost 5 bases, the J end lost 0 bases, and 11 bases lay between the germline ends. CDR1 and CDR2 from the germline V gene are LGHDT and YNNKEL (reference sequence). CDR3 sequence reads: CASSYQSASGNTIYF. The CDR3 DNA reads TGTGCCAGCAGCTATCAGTCCGCCTCTGGAAACACCATATATTTT.

The chain has TRBV11-1 and TRBJ2-7; no reliable D call. CDR3 length: 13 amino acids. The V gene's germline CDR1 is SGHAT and CDR2 FQDESV (reference sequence). V lost 1 base and J lost 5, with 9 bases in between. The CDR3 region has the DNA TGTGCCAGCAGCTTAGAACCCCCGGACGAGCAGTACTTC. Protein: CASSLEPPDEQYF. Looking up the rest from reference TRBV11-1 and TRBJ2-7 gives the full variable domain: EAEVAQSPRYKITEKSQAVAFWCDPISGHATLYWYRQILGQGPELLVQFQDESVVDDSQLPKDRFSAERLKGVDSTLKIQPAELGDSAMYLCASSLEPPDEQYFGPGTRLTVT.

This clone was recorded once. The chain is built from TRBV6-2 or TRBV6-3 and TRBJ1-5, with unresolved D. Germline loops: CDR1 MNHEY, CDR2 SVGEGT. Trimming took 2 bases from V and 5 from J, leaving 19 bases between them. This CDR3 comprises 17 residues. CDR3 bases: TGTGCCAGCAGTTACGCTATAAGGAGAAGGGCGGATCAGCCCCAGCATTTT. Protein: CASSYAIRRRADQPQHF.

To note about this clone: The same CDR3 also results from other DNA sequences found in this sample. The V call is TRBV7-2, the J call TRBJ1-1, with a possible D match to TRBD1 (6 bases). CDR3 length: 14 residues. The germline V gene has CDR1 SGHTA and CDR2 FQGNSA. Deletions cut 1 base from V and 1 base from J, with 7 bases between. The CDR3 sequence: CASSLGGPNTEAFF. The CDR3 DNA is TGTGCCAGCAGCTTAGGGGGGCCGAACACTGAAGCTTTCTTT.

The rearrangement uses TRBV29-1 and TRBJ1-2, with 8 bases matching TRBD1. V was clipped by 4 bases and J by 10 bases; unmatched bases: 11. CDR3 length: 13 amino acids. Germline V gene data show CDR1 as SQVTM and CDR2 as ANQGSEA. The CDR3 is CSVGRRGRKFYTF. The CDR3 coding sequence is TGCAGCGTTGGCCGCAGGGGGCGGAAATTCTACACCTTC.

V is TRBV6-5 and J is TRBJ2-2; D may be TRBD1 (6 bases). CDR1 and CDR2 (germline): MNHEY, SVGAGI. The CDR3 extends over 16 amino acids. V was pared by 4 bases and J by 5 bases, with 17 bases between. DNA for the CDR3: TGTGCCAGCAGTTTGGAAGTGCGACAGGCGACCGGGGAGCTGTTTTTT. Residues: CASSLEVRQATGELFF.

This chain's CDR3 is CASSLNTGELFF. The CDR3 region has the DNA TGTGCCAGCAGCTTAAACACCGGGGAGCTGTTTTTT. This chain links TRBV11-3 with TRBJ2-2; D gene uncertain. V lost 2 bases and J 2 bases, leaving 0 bases between the germline ends. The CDR3 totals 12 residues. Germline-derived CDR1 and CDR2 are SGHNT and YENEEA.

The J gene is TRBJ2-7, the V gene TRBV5-1, with TRBD2 identical over 9 bases. The CDR3 extends over 15 amino acids. The V gene's germline CDR1 is SGHRS and CDR2 YFSETQ. V gave up 0 bases and J gave up 0 bases; unmatched junction bases: 1. CDR3 sequence (DNA): TGCGCCAGCAGCTTGGTACTAGCGGGCTCCTACGAGCAGTACTTC. As protein: CASSLVLAGSYEQYF.

This clone appeared a few times. The chain is built from TRBV7-9 and TRBJ1-4; no clear D. The CDR3 length is 14 residues. V was shortened by 4 bases and J by 4 bases, with 10 bases between the two germline ends. Germline V gene data show CDR1 as SEHNR and CDR2 as FQNEAQ (reference sequence). The CDR3 is CASSSGGNNEKLFF. Written as DNA, the CDR3 is TGTGCCAGCAGCTCCGGAGGCAATAATGAAAAACTGTTTTTT.

The CDR3 reads CVNRYPDRGNSGNTIYF. DNA of the CDR3: TGTGTGAACCGCTATCCGGACAGGGGAAACTCTGGAAACACCATATATTTT. V is TRBV19 and J is TRBJ1-3, with 9 bases fitting TRBD1. The CDR3 is made up of 17 amino acids. The germline gives CDR1 LNHDA, CDR2 SQIVND (reference sequence).

This clone was picked up one time. This chain uses TRBV6-2 or TRBV6-3 with TRBJ1-1; D remains ambiguous. This CDR3 spans 15 amino acids. Germline-derived CDR1 and CDR2 are MNHEY and SVGEGT. The germline V and J ends were trimmed by 0 bases and 4 bases, with 12 bases remaining between them. The CDR3 region is CASSYSPLRGTEAFF. In nucleotides, the CDR3 is TGTGCCAGCAGTTACTCCCCCCTTCGGGGCACTGAAGCTTTCTTT.

The table lists this clone with a few counts. V is TRBV6-5 and J is TRBJ2-7; D remains ambiguous. Trimming cost V 6 bases and J 2 bases, with 8 bases left between them. Germline V gene sequence: CDR1 MNHEY, CDR2 SVGAGI. CDR3 size: 12 residues. The CDR3 here is CASRGPPYEQYF. The CDR3 DNA follows: TGTGCCAGCAGAGGACCTCCCTACGAGCAGTACTTC.

J is TRBJ2-7 and V is TRBV10-3; D gene unclear. CDR1 ENHRY and CDR2 SYGVKD come from the germline V gene. Deletions cut 0 bases from V and 10 bases from J, with 7 bases between. The length of the CDR3 is 11 residues. The DNA of the CDR3 is TGTGCCATCAGTGAGTCAGAGCGACAGTACTTC. As protein: CAISESERQYF.

This clone was seen once. The chain joins TRBV24-1 to TRBJ2-3, with 7 nucleotides matching TRBD2. With 0 bases clipped from V and 3 bases from J, the junction kept 2 bases outside the gene matches. The CDR3 has 15 amino acids. CDR1 KGHDR and CDR2 SFDVKD come from the germline V gene. The chain's CDR3 is CATSDLTGGTDTQYF. DNA for the CDR3: TGTGCCACCAGTGATTTGACCGGGGGGACAGATACGCAGTATTTT.

V gene TRBV6-5 combines with J gene TRBJ2-3; unclear D gene. Trimming removed 6 bases at V and 0 bases at J, with 7 bases between. This CDR3 spans 13 amino acids. The V gene's germline CDR1 is MNHEY and CDR2 SVGAGI. CDR3 sequence: CASRSTSTDTQYF. Here the CDR3 DNA reads TGTGCCAGCAGAAGTACTAGCACAGATACGCAGTATTTT.

The rearrangement joins TRBV6-1 to TRBJ2-3; 11 nucleotides line up with TRBD2. The ends lost 0 bases at V and 2 bases at J; junction bases unmatched: 1. The V gene's germline CDR1 is MNHNS and CDR2 SASEGT. This CDR3 has 16 residues. CDR3 residues: CASSEASGGATDTQYF. CDR3 nucleotide sequence: TGTGCCAGCAGTGAAGCTAGCGGGGGGGCCACAGATACGCAGTATTTT.

This clone has a single count. The gene calls are TRBV5-1 and TRBJ1-1; a weak D match, TRBD1 (5 bases). The V and J ends lost 2 bases and 7 bases respectively, with 21 bases between them. Germline V gives CDR1 SGHRS, CDR2 YFSETQ. The CDR3 has 16 residues. CDR3 residues: CASSFMTEPRSNEAFF. The CDR3 bases are TGCGCCAGCAGCTTCATGACAGAACCCAGGTCCAATGAAGCTTTCTTT. The whole variable domain, remainder taken from reference TRBV5-1 and TRBJ1-1, is KAGVTQTPRYLIKTRGQQVTLSCSPISGHRSVSWYQQTPGQGLQFLFEYFSETQRNKGNFPGRFSGRQFSNSRSEMNVSTLELGDSALYLCASSFMTEPRSNEAFFGQGTRLTVV.

J is TRBJ1-6 and V is TRBV7-9, with D maybe TRBD1 (5 bases). Germline V gene data show CDR1 as SEHNR and CDR2 as FQNEAQ (reference sequence). The germline V and J ends were trimmed by 4 bases and 7 bases, with 8 bases remaining between them. This CDR3 region has 13 residues. The CDR3 DNA is TGTGCCAGCAGCTGGGAGGGGAATTCACCCCTCCACTTT. This encodes CASSWEGNSPLHF.